The 7 T cell receptor beta chains in this list originate from one sample, sequenced in a study of blood T cell repertoires in COVID-19. Sequencing was performed with immunoSEQ multiplex PCR; in TCRdb, only in-frame clones are kept and a portion is missing. Of 120,000 to 150,000 clones listed, around 81% are singletons. The sample taken for sequencing was peripheral blood. Every receptor here comes from a woman aged 35 to 49 with active or convalescent COVID-19.

V gene TRBV4-1 combines with J gene TRBJ1-3; D perhaps matches TRBD1 (6 bases). Germline V gene data show CDR1 as MGHRA and CDR2 as YSYEKL. Trimming removed 1 base at V and 2 bases at J, with 18 bases between. CDR3 length: 18 residues. CDR3: CASSQVTYLTGPGNTIYF. For the CDR3, the DNA is TGCGCCAGCAGCCAAGTAACTTACTTGACAGGACCTGGAAACACCATATATTTT.

This clone was observed a handful of times. V and J are TRBV6-6 and TRBJ1-1; perhaps TRBD1 as D (5 bases). Trimming left V 6 bases short and J 1 base short, with 12 bases between. There are 14 residues in the CDR3. Germline V CDR1 and CDR2: MNHNY, SVGAGI (reference sequence). CDR3 sequence: CASRGMTANTEAFF. The CDR3 DNA follows: TGTGCCAGCAGGGGGATGACAGCGAACACTGAAGCTTTCTTT.

This clone was seen a single time. This rearrangement joins TRBV29-1 to TRBJ2-1, with unresolved D. The ends were cut back, 7 bases at V and 1 base at J, with 11 bases in the middle. Germline V gene data show CDR1 as SQVTM and CDR2 as ANQGSEA. The CDR3 is 13 amino acids. Here the CDR3 reads CSGSIESYNEQFF. The CDR3 nucleotides are TGCAGCGGGAGCATTGAATCCTACAATGAGCAGTTCTTC.

The rearrangement uses TRBV27 and TRBJ2-3, with TRBD2 matching 10 bases. CDR1 and CDR2 from the germline V gene are MNHEY and SMNVEV (reference sequence). The CDR3 is made up of 14 amino acids. Trimming took 7 bases from V and 4 from J; bases not matched to a gene: 5. CDR3 sequence (DNA): TGTGCCAGCAAAGAGCGGGGGGGCGCAGATACGCAGTATTTT. It specifies CASKERGGADTQYF.

Only a few counts were recorded for this clone. The V gene is TRBV7-9, the J gene TRBJ1-1, with D unresolved. V lost 1 base, J lost 4 bases, and 13 bases lay in between. This CDR3 region has 15 residues. The V gene's germline CDR1 is SEHNR and CDR2 FQNEAQ (reference sequence). The CDR3 here is CASSLDPLSGTEAFF. The CDR3 DNA sequence: TGTGCCAGCAGCTTAGACCCACTTTCGGGCACTGAAGCTTTCTTT.

The genes are TRBV2 and TRBJ1-6; 8 bases match TRBD1. V trimming: 6 bases; J trimming: 6 bases; junction bases outside the gene matches: 4. CDR1 is SNHLY, CDR2 FYNNEI, per germline. The CDR3 is 14 amino acids. The CDR3 loop is CASSTDRVNSPLHF. CDR3 DNA: TGTGCCAGCAGCACGGACAGGGTTAATTCACCCCTCCACTTT.

The chain joins TRBV5-1 to TRBJ1-1, with a tentative D call TRBD1 (5 bases). Trimming stripped 4 bases from V and 1 base from J, with 14 bases between. The CDR3 is 15 residues long. The germline CDR1 and CDR2 sequences are SGHRS and YFSETQ. This chain's CDR3 is CASSIRRVRNTEAFF. The CDR3 DNA sequence: TGCGCCAGCAGCATTCGCAGGGTTCGGAACACTGAAGCTTTCTTT.